These T cell receptor beta chains were read from a single sample in a study of blood T cell repertoires in COVID-19. Measured with immunoSEQ multiplex PCR; TCRdb has only the in-frame clones, and not every one. The data hold approximately 320,000 clones, with approximately 86% observed a single time. Sample: PBMCs or T cells enriched from blood (not recorded which). These receptors came from a woman younger than 30 who had recovered from COVID-19. The CDR3 runs from the conserved cysteine through the conserved F or W. The D gene is left open where the match is weak. Clone size, where shown, is once, few, many, or a class for clones that have expanded.

size: once; J: TRBJ2-7; D: TRBD1; V: TRBV28; DNA: TGTGCCAGCAGTTTTACAGGGGCCCAATCCTACGAGCAGTACTTC; CDR3: CASSFTGAQSYEQYF
size: -; J: TRBJ2-2; D: TRBD2; V: TRBV18; DNA: TGTGCCAGCTCAGGACTAGCGGGAGCGAACACCGGGGAGCTGTTTTTT; CDR3: CASSGLAGANTGELFF
size: -; J: TRBJ1-4; D: -; V: TRBV7-3; DNA: TGTGCCAGCAGCTTAATTGTTTTATATGGTCGGAGGGTCAAGAATGGGGAAAAACTGTTTTTT; CDR3: CASSLIVLYGRRVKNGEKLFF
size: -; J: TRBJ1-3; D: -; V: TRBV2; DNA: TGTGCCAGCAGTGATGGGAGGGTGCGGTCTGGAAACACCATATATTTT; CDR3: CASSDGRVRSGNTIYF
size: -; J: TRBJ2-3; D: TRBD2; V: TRBV4-3; DNA: TGCGCCAGCAGCCAAGATCGGACTAGCGGGGCCACAGATACGCAGTATTTT; CDR3: CASSQDRTSGATDTQYF
size: -; J: TRBJ2-1; D: TRBD2; V: TRBV4-1; DNA: TGCGCCAGCAGCCGGGACATAGCGGGGTTCTCCTACAATGAGCAGTTCTTC; CDR3: CASSRDIAGFSYNEQFF
size: -; J: TRBJ2-3; D: -; V: TRBV3-1/TRBV3-2; DNA: TGTGCCAGCCAAAGCGGTGGGGCGGGGCGCACAGATACGCAGTATTTT; CDR3: CASQSGGAGRTDTQYF
size: -; J: TRBJ2-1; D: TRBD1; V: TRBV28; DNA: TGTGCCAGCAGTTTCCCAAGGACAGGGAACAATGAGCAGTTCTTC; CDR3: CASSFPRTGNNEQFF
size: -; J: TRBJ1-5; D: TRBD1; V: TRBV6-2/TRBV6-3; DNA: TGTGCCAGCAGTTACAAGGGGACAGGGGGCGGCGGTCAGCCCCAGCATTTT; CDR3: CASSYKGTGGGGQPQHF
size: few; J: TRBJ1-2; D: TRBD1; V: TRBV2; DNA: TGTGCCAGCAGTGAGCAGGGACAGGCATATGGCTACACCTTC; CDR3: CASSEQGQAYGYTF
size: -; J: TRBJ1-2; D: -; V: TRBV5-1; DNA: TGCGCCAGCAGCTTGGCGTGGGGGGACTATGGCTACACCTTC; CDR3: CASSLAWGDYGYTF
size: -; J: TRBJ1-2; D: -; V: TRBV4-1; DNA: TGCGCCAGCAGCCCCGAAAAGACAGTTAACTATGGCTACACCTTC; CDR3: CASSPEKTVNYGYTF
size: -; J: TRBJ2-7; D: -; V: TRBV6-5; DNA: TGTGCCAGCAGTCGGGGACTCCAAGGCATCTTTGAGCAGTACTTC; CDR3: CASSRGLQGIFEQYF
size: -; J: TRBJ2-3; D: -; V: TRBV4-2; DNA: TGTGCCAGCACCTCCGGGGGAGGCACAGATACGCAGTATTTT; CDR3: CASTSGGGTDTQYF
size: -; J: TRBJ1-2; D: -; V: TRBV20-1; DNA: TGCAGTGCTAGAGATTCTCAGGGCTACACCTTC; CDR3: CSARDSQGYTF
size: -; J: TRBJ1-5; D: TRBD1; V: TRBV28; DNA: TGTGCCAGCAGTGAACAGGGGTTCAATCAGCCCCAGCATTTT; CDR3: CASSEQGFNQPQHF
size: -; J: TRBJ2-3; D: -; V: TRBV9; DNA: TGTGCCAGCAGCGTAGCGGGGTCGGGCACAGATACGCAGTATTTT; CDR3: CASSVAGSGTDTQYF
size: -; J: TRBJ1-6; D: -; V: TRBV30; DNA: TGTGCCTGGACCACCTATAATTCACCCCTCCACTTT; CDR3: CAWTTYNSPLHF
size: -; J: TRBJ2-2; D: TRBD1; V: TRBV5-6; DNA: TGTGCCAGCAGCAAAGGACAGGGTCGCGAGGAGCTGTTTTTT; CDR3: CASSKGQGREELFF
size: -; J: TRBJ1-2; D: -; V: TRBV27; DNA: TGTGCCAGCAGTCCCGCCGGGGGGGACTATGGCTACACCTTC; CDR3: CASSPAGGDYGYTF
size: -; J: TRBJ2-1; D: -; V: TRBV7-6; DNA: TGTGCCAGCAGCCCCCGGGGGTCCCTTAACAATGAGCAGTTCTTC; CDR3: CASSPRGSLNNEQFF
size: few; J: TRBJ2-1; D: TRBD2; V: TRBV4-3; DNA: TGCGCCAGCAGCCAAGATATAGTACTAGCGTCCTACAATGAGCAGTTCTTC; CDR3: CASSQDIVLASYNEQFF
size: -; J: TRBJ1-5; D: TRBD1; V: TRBV10-2; DNA: TGCGCCAGCAGTGATCCAAAAGCACAGGGACAGAGGTATAGCAATCAGCCCCAGCATTTT; CDR3: CASSDPKAQGQRYSNQPQHF
size: -; J: TRBJ2-7; D: TRBD2; V: TRBV5-1; DNA: TGCGCCAGCAGCTTGGAGGGAGCGGGAGGGCCCTCCTACGAGCAGTACTTC; CDR3: CASSLEGAGGPSYEQYF
size: -; J: TRBJ2-5; D: TRBD2; V: TRBV27; DNA: TGTGCCAGCAGTACGACTAGCGGGGGACCCGCGGGTCAAGAGACCCAGTACTTC; CDR3: CASSTTSGGPAGQETQYF
size: -; J: TRBJ1-1; D: TRBD1; V: TRBV27; DNA: TGTGCCAGCAGTTTACAGGGGGCAAACACTGAAGCTTTCTTT; CDR3: CASSLQGANTEAFF
size: -; J: TRBJ1-6; D: -; V: TRBV15; DNA: TGTGCCACCAGCAGCCACTTCAGGGGTAATTCACCCCTCCACTTT; CDR3: CATSSHFRGNSPLHF
size: -; J: TRBJ1-1; D: -; V: TRBV27; DNA: TGTGCCAGCAGTTTTTCCGTCAGGCCAGGGTACGCGAACACTGAAGCTTTCTTT; CDR3: CASSFSVRPGYANTEAFF
size: -; J: TRBJ2-7; D: -; V: TRBV11-2; DNA: TGTGCCAGCAGCTTAGATCTAAGTGTTCGAGGCTACGAGCAGTACTTC; CDR3: CASSLDLSVRGYEQYF
size: -; J: TRBJ1-5; D: -; V: TRBV28; DNA: TGTGCCAGCAGCATGATAGGAGGACAGCCCCAGCATTTT; CDR3: CASSMIGGQPQHF
size: once; J: TRBJ2-3; D: TRBD1; V: TRBV4-2; DNA: TGTGCCAGCAGCCAAGATACGGGACAGGGAAACACAGATACGCAGTATTTT; CDR3: CASSQDTGQGNTDTQYF
size: -; J: TRBJ1-1; D: TRBD1; V: TRBV19; DNA: TGTGCCAGTAGTGACCGCAGGGGGATCACTGAAGCTTTCTTT; CDR3: CASSDRRGITEAFF
size: -; J: TRBJ2-1; D: TRBD2; V: TRBV19; DNA: TGTGCCAGTAGTATTTCCCTAGCGGGTGCCTACAATGAGCAGTTCTTC; CDR3: CASSISLAGAYNEQFF
size: -; J: TRBJ2-1; D: -; V: TRBV9; DNA: TGTGCCAGCAGCGCCTTAGCGGAGGTTACCAATGAGCAGTTCTTC; CDR3: CASSALAEVTNEQFF
size: -; J: TRBJ1-3; D: -; V: TRBV5-1; DNA: TGCGCCAGCAGCTTCTCACTCATGAGCTCTGGAAACACCATATATTTT; CDR3: CASSFSLMSSGNTIYF
size: -; J: TRBJ2-3; D: -; V: TRBV7-6; DNA: TGTGCCAGCAGCTTACTCCGGGATACGCAGTATTTT; CDR3: CASSLLRDTQYF
size: -; J: TRBJ1-5; D: -; V: TRBV25-1; DNA: TGTGCCAGCAGTGACGTAATGAGGCCGGCAAGTCCGCCCCAGCATTTT; CDR3: CASSDVMRPASPPQHF
size: -; J: TRBJ2-1; D: -; V: TRBV7-9; DNA: TGTGCCAGCAACCCCAGGGGTAACAATGAGCAGTTCTTC; CDR3: CASNPRGNNEQFF
size: -; J: TRBJ2-7; D: TRBD1; V: TRBV6-5; DNA: TGTGCCAGCAGTCACCGACAGGGAAACTACGAGCAGTACTTC; CDR3: CASSHRQGNYEQYF
size: -; J: TRBJ1-2; D: TRBD1; V: TRBV2; DNA: TGTGCCAGCAGCGGACAGGGTTACTATGGCTACACCTTC; CDR3: CASSGQGYYGYTF
size: few; J: TRBJ1-2; D: -; V: TRBV12-3/TRBV12-4; DNA: TGTGCCAGCAGTCCGGGGGGTGGCTACACCTTC; CDR3: CASSPGGGYTF
size: -; J: TRBJ2-7; D: -; V: TRBV28; DNA: TGTGCCAGCAGTCTAACCCCCCGCTTCCTAAACGAGCAGTACTTC; CDR3: CASSLTPRFLNEQYF
size: -; J: TRBJ2-7; D: -; V: TRBV7-9; DNA: TGTGCCAGCAGCCCGGACAGCAGCTCCTACGAGCAGTACTTC; CDR3: CASSPDSSSYEQYF
size: -; J: TRBJ2-1; D: -; V: TRBV6-4; DNA: TGTGCCAGCAGTGACTCGATTCGGGACTCCTACAATGAGCAGTTCTTC; CDR3: CASSDSIRDSYNEQFF
size: -; J: TRBJ1-1; D: -; V: TRBV9; DNA: TGTGCCAGCAGCGGTGAACACCAAGCTTTCTTT; CDR3: CASSGEHQAFF
size: -; J: TRBJ2-1; D: -; V: TRBV4-3; DNA: TGCGCCAGCAGCCAAGACAGGGGTAGCTCCTACAATGAGCAGTTCTTC; CDR3: CASSQDRGSSYNEQFF
size: -; J: TRBJ2-3; D: -; V: TRBV7-3; DNA: TGTGCCAGCAGCTTATATCCGGCGGGGGCAACGCAGTATTTT; CDR3: CASSLYPAGATQYF
size: few; J: TRBJ1-4; D: TRBD1; V: TRBV4-1; DNA: TGCGCCAGCAGCCAAGACGGGACAGGGGATGAAAAACTGTTTTTT; CDR3: CASSQDGTGDEKLFF
size: -; J: TRBJ2-5; D: -; V: TRBV19; DNA: TGTGCCAGTAGTAACTTCCCCTTAGAGACCCAGTACTTC; CDR3: CASSNFPLETQYF
size: -; J: TRBJ2-2; D: TRBD1; V: TRBV28; DNA: TGTGCCAGCAGCCCCGGTCCCGGGACAGGGGTGAACACCGGGGAGCTGTTTTTT; CDR3: CASSPGPGTGVNTGELFF
size: -; J: TRBJ1-6; D: -; V: TRBV5-1; DNA: TGCGCCAGCAGCTTGGATATGGCCAGAAACTATAATTCACCCCTCCACTTT; CDR3: CASSLDMARNYNSPLHF
size: -; J: TRBJ2-3; D: TRBD2; V: TRBV6-1; DNA: TGTGCCAGCAGTGAAGTGTGGCTAGCGGGTATGAGCACAGATACGCAGTATTTT; CDR3: CASSEVWLAGMSTDTQYF
size: -; J: TRBJ1-5; D: TRBD1; V: TRBV5-4; DNA: TGTGCCAGCAGCTATAAAGGGACAGGGGGTCGCGAGCCCCAGCATTTT; CDR3: CASSYKGTGGREPQHF